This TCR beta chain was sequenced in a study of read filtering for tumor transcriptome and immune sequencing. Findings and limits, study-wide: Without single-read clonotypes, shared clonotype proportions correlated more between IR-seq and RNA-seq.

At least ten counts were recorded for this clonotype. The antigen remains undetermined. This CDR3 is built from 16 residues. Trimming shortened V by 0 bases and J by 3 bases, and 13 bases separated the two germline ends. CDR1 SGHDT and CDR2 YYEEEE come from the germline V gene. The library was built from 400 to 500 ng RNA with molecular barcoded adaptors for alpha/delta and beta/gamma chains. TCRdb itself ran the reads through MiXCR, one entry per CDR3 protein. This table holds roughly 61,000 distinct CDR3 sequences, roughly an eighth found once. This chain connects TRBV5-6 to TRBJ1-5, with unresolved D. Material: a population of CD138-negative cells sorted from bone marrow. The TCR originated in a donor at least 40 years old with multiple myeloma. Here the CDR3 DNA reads TGTGCCAGCAGCTTGGGGCAGGCTCCTATCAATCAGCCCCAGCATTTT. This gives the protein CASSLGQAPINQPQHF.